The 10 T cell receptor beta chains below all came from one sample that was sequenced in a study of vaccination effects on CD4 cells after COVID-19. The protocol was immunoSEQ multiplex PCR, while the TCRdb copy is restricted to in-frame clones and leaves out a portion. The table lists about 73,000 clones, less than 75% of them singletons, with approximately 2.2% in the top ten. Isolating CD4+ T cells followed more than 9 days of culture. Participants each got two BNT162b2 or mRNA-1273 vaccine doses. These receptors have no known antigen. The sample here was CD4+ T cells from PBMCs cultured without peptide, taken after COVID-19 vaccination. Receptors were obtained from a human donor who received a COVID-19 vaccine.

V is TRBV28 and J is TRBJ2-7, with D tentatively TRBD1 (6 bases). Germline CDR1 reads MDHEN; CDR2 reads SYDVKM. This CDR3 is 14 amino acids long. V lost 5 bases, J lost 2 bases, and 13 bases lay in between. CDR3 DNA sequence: TGTGCCAGCAGTCCAGGGGTTGGAGCCTACGAGCAGTACGTC. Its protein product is CASSPGVGAYEQYV.

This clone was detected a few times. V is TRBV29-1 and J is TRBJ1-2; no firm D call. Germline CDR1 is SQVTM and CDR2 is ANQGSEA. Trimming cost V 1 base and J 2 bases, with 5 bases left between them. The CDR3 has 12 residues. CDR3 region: CSVEAQNYGYTF. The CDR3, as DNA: TGCAGCGTTGAAGCACAGAACTATGGCTACACCTTC.

As DNA, the CDR3 is TGTGCCACCGGGACTGGGCGGGGGGCTGGGGAGACCCAGTACTTC. This translates into CATGTGRGAGETQYF. J is TRBJ2-5 and V is TRBV24-1, with 8 bases lining up with TRBD2. Germline V CDR1 and CDR2: KGHDR, SFDVKD. The trim removed 9 bases at V and 5 bases at J, leaving 13 bases unmatched. The CDR3 is 15 amino acids.

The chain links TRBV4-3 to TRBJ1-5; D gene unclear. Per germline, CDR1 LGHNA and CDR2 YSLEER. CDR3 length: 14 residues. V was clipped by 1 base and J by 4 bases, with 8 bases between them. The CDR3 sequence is CASSQGYGNQPQHF. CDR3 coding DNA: TGCGCCAGCAGCCAAGGGTATGGAAATCAGCCCCAGCATTTT.

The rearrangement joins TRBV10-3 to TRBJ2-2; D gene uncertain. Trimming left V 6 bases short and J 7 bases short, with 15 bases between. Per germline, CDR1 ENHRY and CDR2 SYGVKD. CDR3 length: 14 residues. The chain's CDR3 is CAIRERSASGELFF. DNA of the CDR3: TGTGCCATCAGGGAACGGTCAGCGAGCGGGGAGCTGTTTTTT.

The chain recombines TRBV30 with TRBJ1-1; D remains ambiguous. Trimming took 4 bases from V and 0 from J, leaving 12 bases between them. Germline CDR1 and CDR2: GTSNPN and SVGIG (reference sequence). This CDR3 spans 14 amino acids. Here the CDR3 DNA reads TGTGCCTGGACCAGAGGACGGTTGAACACTGAAGCTTTCTTT. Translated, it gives CAWTRGRLNTEAFF.

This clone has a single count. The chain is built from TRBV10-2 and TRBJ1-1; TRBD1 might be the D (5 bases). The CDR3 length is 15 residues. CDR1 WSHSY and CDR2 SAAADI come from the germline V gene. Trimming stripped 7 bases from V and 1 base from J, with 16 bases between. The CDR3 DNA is TGCGCCAGCATCCCAGACCCTGGGGCGAACACTGAAGCTTTCTTT. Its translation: CASIPDPGANTEAFF.

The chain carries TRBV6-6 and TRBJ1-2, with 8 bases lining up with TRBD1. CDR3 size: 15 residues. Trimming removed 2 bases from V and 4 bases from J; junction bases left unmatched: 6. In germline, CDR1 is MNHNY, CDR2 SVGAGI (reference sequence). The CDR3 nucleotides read TGTGCCAGCAGTTACCGCGCAGGGGGCGGCTATGGCTACACCTTC. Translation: CASSYRAGGGYGYTF.

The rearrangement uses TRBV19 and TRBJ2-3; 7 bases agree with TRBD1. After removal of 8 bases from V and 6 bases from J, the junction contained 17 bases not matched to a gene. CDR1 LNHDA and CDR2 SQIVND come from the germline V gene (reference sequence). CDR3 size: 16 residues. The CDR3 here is CASGISTGALRDTQYF. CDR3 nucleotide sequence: TGTGCCAGTGGGATCTCTACAGGGGCGTTAAGGGATACGCAGTATTTT.

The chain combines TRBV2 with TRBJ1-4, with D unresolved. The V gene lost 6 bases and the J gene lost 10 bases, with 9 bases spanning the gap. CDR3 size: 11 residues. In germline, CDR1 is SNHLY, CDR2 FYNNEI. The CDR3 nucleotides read TGTGCCAGCAGGAGAGTAGGAAAACTGTTTTTT. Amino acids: CASRRVGKLFF. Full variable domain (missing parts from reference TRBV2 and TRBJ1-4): EPEVTQTPSHQVTQMGQEVILRCVPISNHLYFYWYRQILGQKVEFLVSFYNNEISEKSEIFDDQFSVERPDGSNFTLKIRSTKLEDSAMYFCASRRVGKLFFGSGTQLSVL.